This T cell receptor beta chain was obtained from a study of T cells in localized non-small cell lung cancer. Whole-study findings and limits: Median detection of top 100 tumor clones in adjacent lung was about 52 clones. Heterogeneity remains possible, as sequencing covered one tumor region only. Measurement of T cell clonality placed uninvolved adjacent lung highest, above the level in tumor.

As for this clone: Its matching antigen is unknown.

J lost 4 bases, V lost 5 bases, and 3 bases had no gene match. This CDR3 region has 14 residues. The germline V gene has CDR1 SNHLY and CDR2 FYNNEI. Here immunoSEQ multiplex PCR was the method, and the copy in TCRdb shows in-frame clones only, minus some. The sample yields some 52,000 clones, around three quarters seen once. The sample here was PBMCs, taken before any cancer treatment. This clonotype was sampled from a woman aged 35-70 years with stage II lung adenocarcinoma. The gene calls are TRBV2 and TRBJ2-2, with 8 bases identical to TRBD2. The CDR3 region is CASSPAGGTGELFF. CDR3 DNA: TGTGCCAGCAGTCCTGCGGGGGGCACCGGGGAGCTGTTTTTT.